A single sample is the source of the 5 T cell receptor beta chains below, sequenced in a study of vaccination effects on CD4 cells after COVID-19. The method was immunoSEQ multiplex PCR; TCRdb's version includes in-frame clones alone and lacks a portion of them. The sample includes about 40,000 clones, 65% to 75% seen only once; the top ten take 7% to 8%. Researchers isolated CD4+ T cells once approximately eleven days of culture had elapsed. All study participants received two doses of BNT162b2 or mRNA-1273 vaccine. These receptors are not linked to any known antigen. This material consisted of CD4+ T cells from PBMCs cultured without peptide, taken after COVID-19 vaccination. Source of these receptors: a human donor who received a COVID-19 vaccine.

This clone was recorded only once. Germline and junction disagree at one end, which may indicate a read error. V is TRBV19 and J is TRBJ1-4; unclear D gene. Germline lookup yields CDR1 LNHDA and CDR2 SQIVND (reference sequence). The length of the CDR3 is 12 residues. CDR3 loop: CASSTLDGPRVF. The CDR3 DNA follows: TGTGCCAGTAGTACCTTGGACGGGCCTCGAGTTTTT.

CDR3 residues: CASSLGQGAWEQYF. CDR3 nucleotide sequence: TGCGCCAGCAGCTTGGGGCAGGGGGCGTGGGAGCAGTACTTC. This chain links TRBV5-1 with TRBJ2-7; 8 bases map to TRBD1. J gave up 7 bases and V 0 bases, and 6 bases lay outside the gene matches. The CDR3 loop spans 14 amino acids. The germline V gene encodes CDR1 SGHRS and CDR2 YFSETQ.

The V gene is TRBV4-1, the J gene TRBJ1-2; D uncertain. V lost 1 base, J lost 2 bases, and 8 bases lay in between. The CDR3 loop spans 14 amino acids. CDR1 is MGHRA and CDR2 is YSYEKL in the germline V gene. This CDR3 reads CASSQGFLNYGYTF. In nucleotides, the CDR3 is TGCGCCAGCAGCCAAGGGTTCCTGAACTATGGCTACACCTTC.

The chain combines TRBV18 with TRBJ2-1, with D possibly TRBD2 on 5 matching bases. The V end was cut by 0 bases, the J end by 9 bases, with 15 bases between. This CDR3 is built from 15 residues. Germline V lookup: CDR1 KGHSH, CDR2 LQKENI. The CDR3 DNA sequence: TGTGCCAGCTCACCACCGATGGAGCTTGGAGGTGAGCAGTTCTTC. Residues: CASSPPMELGGEQFF.

This chain links TRBV2 with TRBJ2-7; 10 nucleotides agree with TRBD2. Trimming cost V 7 bases and J 5 bases; bases outside gene matches: 11. The CDR3 extends over 15 amino acids. Germline values: CDR1 SNHLY, CDR2 FYNNEI. The DNA of the CDR3 is TGTGCCAGCACGGCGGGCCTAGCGGGAGCCAACGAGCAGTACTTC. It codes for CASTAGLAGANEQYF.